Listed below are T cell receptor beta chains from one sample, sequenced in a study of tumor-infiltrating lymphocytes in oesophageal squamous cell carcinoma. MiXCR was run by TCRdb on the PCR reads, yielding one entry per CDR3 protein. The data contain fewer than 16,000 distinct CDR3 sequences, roughly 49% of them seen just once; the ten biggest clones take up around 20%. Sequences were obtained from esophageal tumor tissue. The receptors come from a male donor with esophageal squamous cell carcinoma. Each CDR3 is given with its conserved first and last residue. Each record gives: CDR3 length, D gene, clone size, J gene, V gene, CDR3 DNA, CDR3 protein. D genes are given only for firm matches. Some rows mark clone size as missing; the rest say once, few, many or name a class of expanded clone.

length: 17
D: TRBD1
size: NA
J: TRBJ2-3
V: TRBV6-5
DNA: TGTGCCAGCAGTTTCCTATCATACGGGACAGGGTTGAATACGCAGTATTTT
CDR3: CASSFLSYGTGLNTQYF

length: 15
D: TRBD1
size: NA
J: TRBJ2-1
V: TRBV7-3
DNA: TGTGCCAGCAGTAAACAGGGGCAAACCTACAATGAGCAGTTCTTC
CDR3: CASSKQGQTYNEQFF

length: 13
D: TRBD1
size: once
J: TRBJ2-4
V: TRBV7-6
DNA: TGTGCCAGCAGCTTCGGACAGGGATACGAGCAGTACTTT
CDR3: CASSFGQGYEQYF

length: 15
D: NA
size: once
J: TRBJ2-2
V: TRBV7-3
DNA: TGTGCCAGCAGCTTATTGCACGGGGCTACCGGGGAGCTGTTTTTT
CDR3: CASSLLHGATGELFF

length: 17
D: TRBD2
size: few
J: TRBJ2-1
V: TRBV7-3
DNA: TGTGCCAGCAGCCGACTTACGGGACTAGCGGGAGGGAATGAGCAGTTCTTC
CDR3: CASSRLTGLAGGNEQFF

length: 17
D: TRBD1
size: NA
J: TRBJ2-5
V: TRBV28
DNA: TGTGCCAGCAGTTCCTTCATAACAGGGGGCAGGGGAGAGACCCAGTACTTC
CDR3: CASSSFITGGRGETQYF

length: 16
D: TRBD1
size: NA
J: TRBJ2-5
V: TRBV7-2
DNA: TGTGCCAGCAGCTTATCCGGGACAGAGAGGGGAGAGACCCAGTACTTC
CDR3: CASSLSGTERGETQYF

length: 13
D: NA
size: many
J: TRBJ2-5
V: TRBV7-2
DNA: TGTGCCAGCAGCTTAGTCTTACAAGAGACCCAGTACTTC
CDR3: CASSLVLQETQYF

length: 14
D: TRBD2
size: NA
J: TRBJ2-7
V: TRBV7-3
DNA: TGTGCCAGCAGCTCAGGACTAGGAGACAATGAGCAGTACTTC
CDR3: CASSSGLGDNEQYF

length: 14
D: NA
size: few
J: TRBJ2-7
V: TRBV7-2
DNA: TGTGCCAGCAGCCCCGCTCCAGGGTTAGGCGAGCAGTACTTC
CDR3: CASSPAPGLGEQYF

length: 16
D: TRBD2
size: NA
J: TRBJ2-7
V: TRBV7-2
DNA: TGTGCCAGCAGCTTAGCGACTAGCGGTAGCTCCTACGAGCAGTACTTC
CDR3: CASSLATSGSSYEQYF

length: 16
D: NA
size: many
J: TRBJ2-6
V: TRBV7-2
DNA: NA
CDR3: CASSRGPIGLWLHLRF

length: 15
D: TRBD1
size: medium-sized
J: TRBJ1-6
V: TRBV28
DNA: TGTGCCAGCAGTTTCCTACAGGGGAACGGTTCACCCCTCCACTTT
CDR3: CASSFLQGNGSPLHF

length: 12
D: NA
size: NA
J: TRBJ2-7
V: TRBV12-3/TRBV12-4
DNA: TGTGCCAGCAGTTTCAGGAACTACGAGCAGTACTTC
CDR3: CASSFRNYEQYF

length: 18
D: NA
size: many
J: TRBJ2-5
V: TRBV20-1
DNA: TGCAGTGCTATGCCAAACTCACGGTCGGGGAACAGGAAAGAGACCCAGTACTTC
CDR3: CSAMPNSRSGNRKETQYF

length: 15
D: TRBD1
size: once
J: TRBJ2-5
V: TRBV28
DNA: TGTGCCAGCAGTCTTCCGGGACAGGGAGGAGAGACCCAGTACTTC
CDR3: CASSLPGQGGETQYF

length: 14
D: TRBD1
size: NA
J: TRBJ1-6
V: TRBV24-1
DNA: TGTGCCACCAGTGCTGACAGGGTTAATTCACCCCTCCACTTC
CDR3: CATSADRVNSPLHF

length: 13
D: NA
size: NA
J: TRBJ1-5
V: TRBV7-2
DNA: TGTGCCAGCAGCTCCCTTCCAGATCAGCCCCAGCATTTT
CDR3: CASSSLPDQPQHF

length: 17
D: TRBD1
size: NA
J: TRBJ2-6
V: TRBV5-4
DNA: TGTGCCAGCAGCGGCGGACAGGGAATGCCTGGGGCCAACGTCCTGACTTTC
CDR3: CASSGGQGMPGANVLTF

length: 15
D: NA
size: NA
J: TRBJ2-3
V: TRBV7-6
DNA: TGTGCCAGCAGCTTATTCGGCGGGGACACAGATACGCAGTATTTT
CDR3: CASSLFGGDTDTQYF

length: 13
D: TRBD1
size: medium-sized
J: TRBJ2-6
V: TRBV28
DNA: TGTGCCGGACAGGGCTCTGGGGCCAACGTCCTGACTTTC
CDR3: CAGQGSGANVLTF

length: 16
D: NA
size: NA
J: TRBJ2-3
V: TRBV11-2
DNA: TGTGCCAGCAGCTCCAGCCCGAGGCAGAGCACAGATACGCAGTATTTT
CDR3: CASSSSPRQSTDTQYF

length: 13
D: NA
size: NA
J: TRBJ2-5
V: TRBV7-8
DNA: TGTGCCAGCAGCCCAAGGGGCCGAGAGACCCAGTACTTC
CDR3: CASSPRGRETQYF

length: 11
D: NA
size: NA
J: TRBJ2-5
V: TRBV28
DNA: TGTGCCAGCAGTTTAGCGGCGACCCAGTACTTC
CDR3: CASSLAATQYF

length: 14
D: TRBD1
size: many
J: TRBJ1-4
V: TRBV19
DNA: TGTGCCAGTAGTATCGGGACAGGGCCCGAAAAACTGTTTTTT
CDR3: CASSIGTGPEKLFF

length: 16
D: TRBD1
size: many
J: TRBJ2-7
V: TRBV5-4
DNA: TGCGCCAGCAGCTGGGGACAGGGGTCCCCCTCCTACGAGCAGTACTTC
CDR3: CASSWGQGSPSYEQYF